This T cell receptor (beta chain) was identified during a study of chemoradiotherapy in HPV16-positive cancers. Study details: Candidate HPV-specific T-cell clones and common TCR motifs came from functional assays in two HPV16-positive patients.

Germline CDR1 is KGHSH and CDR2 is LQKENI. V gave up 3 bases and J gave up 4 bases, with 2 bases separating them. The CDR3 is 11 amino acids. Profiled with immunoSEQ multiplex PCR; TCRdb holds only in-frame clones, not every one. This sample yields around 40,000 clones, of which under 80% are seen a single time; about 4.9% belongs to the top ten. Sequences were derived from blood, sampled from a patient who underwent chemoradiotherapy. This rearrangement joins TRBV18 to TRBJ2-3; no clear D. This clonotype was obtained from a human donor with HPV-associated anogenital cancer. The CDR3 nucleotides are TGTGCCAGCTCACCGGCAGATACGCAGTATTTT. The encoded protein is CASSPADTQYF. Based on the CDR3 plus reference TRBV18 and TRBJ2-3, the full variable domain is NAGVMQNPRHLVRRRGQEARLRCSPMKGHSHVYWYRQLPEEGLKFMVYLQKENIIDESGMPKERFSAEFPKEGPSILRIQQVVRGDSAAYFCASSPADTQYFGPGTRLTVL.